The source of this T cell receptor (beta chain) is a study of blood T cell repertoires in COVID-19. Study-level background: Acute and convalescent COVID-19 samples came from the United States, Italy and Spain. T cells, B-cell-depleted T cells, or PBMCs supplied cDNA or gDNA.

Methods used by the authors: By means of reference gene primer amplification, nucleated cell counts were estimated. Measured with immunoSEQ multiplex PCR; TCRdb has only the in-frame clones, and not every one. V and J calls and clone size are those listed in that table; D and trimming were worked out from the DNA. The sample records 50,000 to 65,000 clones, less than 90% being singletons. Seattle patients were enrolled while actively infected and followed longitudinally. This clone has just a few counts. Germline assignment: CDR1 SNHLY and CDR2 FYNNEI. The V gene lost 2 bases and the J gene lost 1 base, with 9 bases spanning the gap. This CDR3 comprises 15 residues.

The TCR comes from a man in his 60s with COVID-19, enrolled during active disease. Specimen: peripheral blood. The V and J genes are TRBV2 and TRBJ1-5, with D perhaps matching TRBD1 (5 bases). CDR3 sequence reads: CASSERGGSNQPQHF. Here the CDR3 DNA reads TGTGCCAGCAGTGAAAGGGGCGGAAGCAATCAGCCCCAGCATTTT.